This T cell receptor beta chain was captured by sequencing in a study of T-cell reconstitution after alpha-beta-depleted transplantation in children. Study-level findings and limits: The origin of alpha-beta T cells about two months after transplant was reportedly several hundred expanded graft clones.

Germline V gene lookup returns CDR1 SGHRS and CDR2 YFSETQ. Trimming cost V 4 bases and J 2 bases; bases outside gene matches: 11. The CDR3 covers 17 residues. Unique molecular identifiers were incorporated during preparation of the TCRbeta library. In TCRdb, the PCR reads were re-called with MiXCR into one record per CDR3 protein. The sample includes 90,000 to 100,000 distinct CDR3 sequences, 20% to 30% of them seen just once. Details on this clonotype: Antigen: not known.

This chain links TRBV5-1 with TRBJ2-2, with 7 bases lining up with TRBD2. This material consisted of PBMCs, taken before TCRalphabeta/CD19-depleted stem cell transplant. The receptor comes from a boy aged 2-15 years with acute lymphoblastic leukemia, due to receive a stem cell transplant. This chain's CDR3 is CASSASSGGANTGELFF. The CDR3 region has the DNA TGCGCCAGCAGCGCCTCTAGCGGAGGGGCCAACACCGGGGAGCTGTTTTTT.